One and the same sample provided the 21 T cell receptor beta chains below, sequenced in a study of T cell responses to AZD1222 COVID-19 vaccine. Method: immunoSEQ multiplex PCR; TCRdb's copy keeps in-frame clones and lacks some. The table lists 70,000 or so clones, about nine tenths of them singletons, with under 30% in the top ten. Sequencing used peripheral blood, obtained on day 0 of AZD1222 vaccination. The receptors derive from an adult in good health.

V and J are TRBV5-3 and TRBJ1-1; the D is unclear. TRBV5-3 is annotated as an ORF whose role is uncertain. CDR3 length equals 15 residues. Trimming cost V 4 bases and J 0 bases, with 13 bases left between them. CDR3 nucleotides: TGTGCCAGAAGCCCCCTGCGGGATTTGAACACTGAAGCTTTCTTT. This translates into CARSPLRDLNTEAFF.

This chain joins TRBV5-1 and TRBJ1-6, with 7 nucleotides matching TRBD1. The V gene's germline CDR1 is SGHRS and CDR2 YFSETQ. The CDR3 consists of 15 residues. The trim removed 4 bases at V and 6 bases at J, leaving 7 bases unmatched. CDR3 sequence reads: CASSIEGTVNSPLHF. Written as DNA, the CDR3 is TGCGCCAGCAGCATAGAAGGGACAGTTAATTCACCCCTCCACTTT. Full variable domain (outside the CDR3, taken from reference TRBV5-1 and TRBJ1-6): KAGVTQTPRYLIKTRGQQVTLSCSPISGHRSVSWYQQTPGQGLQFLFEYFSETQRNKGNFPGRFSGRQFSNSRSEMNVSTLELGDSALYLCASSIEGTVNSPLHFGNGTRLTVT.

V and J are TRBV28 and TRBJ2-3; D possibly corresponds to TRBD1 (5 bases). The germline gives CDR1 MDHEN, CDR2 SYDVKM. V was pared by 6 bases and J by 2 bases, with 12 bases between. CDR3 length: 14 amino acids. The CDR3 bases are TGTGCCAGCAGACCTGACAGAAACACAGATACGCAGTATTTT. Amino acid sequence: CASRPDRNTDTQYF. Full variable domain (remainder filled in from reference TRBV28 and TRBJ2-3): DVKVTQSSRYLVKRTGEKVFLECVQDMDHENMFWYRQDPGLGLRLIYFSYDVKMKEKGDIPEGYSVSREKKERFSLILESASTNQTSMYLCASRPDRNTDTQYFGPGTRLTVL.

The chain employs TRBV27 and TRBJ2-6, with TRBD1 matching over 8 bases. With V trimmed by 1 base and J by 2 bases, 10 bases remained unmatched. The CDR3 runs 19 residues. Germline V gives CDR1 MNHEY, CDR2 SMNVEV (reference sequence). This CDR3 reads CASSLWRDRGWAGANVLTF. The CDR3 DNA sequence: TGTGCCAGCAGTTTATGGAGAGACAGGGGCTGGGCTGGGGCCAACGTCCTGACTTTC.

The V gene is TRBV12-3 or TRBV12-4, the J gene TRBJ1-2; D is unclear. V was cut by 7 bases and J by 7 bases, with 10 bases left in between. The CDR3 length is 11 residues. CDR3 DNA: TGTGCCAGCACCCGGTCGAGTGGCTACACCTTC. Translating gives CASTRSSGYTF.

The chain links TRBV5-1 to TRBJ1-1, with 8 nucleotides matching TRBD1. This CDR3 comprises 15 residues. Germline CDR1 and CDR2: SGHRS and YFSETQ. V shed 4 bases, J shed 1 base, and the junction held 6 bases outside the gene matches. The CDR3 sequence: CASSPTGAPNTEAFF. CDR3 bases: TGCGCCAGCAGCCCGACAGGGGCCCCGAACACTGAAGCTTTCTTT.

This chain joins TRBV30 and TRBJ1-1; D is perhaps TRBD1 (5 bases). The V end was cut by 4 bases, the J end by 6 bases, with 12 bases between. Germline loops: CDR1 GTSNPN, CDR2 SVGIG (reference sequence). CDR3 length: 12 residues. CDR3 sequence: CAWTSWGAEAFF. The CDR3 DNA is TGTGCCTGGACCTCCTGGGGGGCTGAAGCTTTCTTT.

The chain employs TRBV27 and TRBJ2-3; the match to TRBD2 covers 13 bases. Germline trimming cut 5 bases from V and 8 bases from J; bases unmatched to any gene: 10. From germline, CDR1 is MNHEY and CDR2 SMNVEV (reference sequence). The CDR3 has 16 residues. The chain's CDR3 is CASSLLRTSGGTTQYF. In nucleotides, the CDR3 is TGTGCCAGCAGTCTCCTCCGGACTAGCGGGGGAACTACGCAGTATTTT.

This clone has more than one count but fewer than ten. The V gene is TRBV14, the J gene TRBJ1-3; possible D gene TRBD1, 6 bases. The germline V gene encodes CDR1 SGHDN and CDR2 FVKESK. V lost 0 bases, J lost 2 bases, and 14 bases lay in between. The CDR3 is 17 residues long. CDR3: CASSQDFNRVAGNTIYF. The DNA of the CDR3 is TGTGCCAGCAGCCAAGATTTCAACAGGGTGGCTGGAAACACCATATATTTT.

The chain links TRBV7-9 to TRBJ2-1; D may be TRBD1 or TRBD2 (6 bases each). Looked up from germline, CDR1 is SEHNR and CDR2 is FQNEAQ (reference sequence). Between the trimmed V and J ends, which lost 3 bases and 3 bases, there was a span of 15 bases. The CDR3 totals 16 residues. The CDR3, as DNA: TGTGCCAGCAGCTTTAATTCCAGGGGACTCTACAATGAGCAGTTCTTC. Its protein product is CASSFNSRGLYNEQFF.

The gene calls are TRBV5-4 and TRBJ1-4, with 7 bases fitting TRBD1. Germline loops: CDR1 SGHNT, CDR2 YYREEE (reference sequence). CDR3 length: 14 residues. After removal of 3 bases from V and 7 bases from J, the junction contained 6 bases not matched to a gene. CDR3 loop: CASSSDRPGEKLFF. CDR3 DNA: TGTGCCAGCAGCTCGGACAGGCCGGGTGAAAAACTGTTTTTT. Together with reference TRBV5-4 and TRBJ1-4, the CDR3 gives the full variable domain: ETGVTQSPTHLIKTRGQQVTLRCSSQSGHNTVSWYQQALGQGPQFIFQYYREEENGRGNFPPRFSGLQFPNYSSELNVNALELDDSALYLCASSSDRPGEKLFFGSGTQLSVL.

The CDR3 DNA reads as TGTGCAACGTTGCTTTCCTCCGGTTCACCCCTCCACTTT. This codes for CATLLSSGSPLHF. The V gene is TRBV12-3 or TRBV12-4, the J gene TRBJ1-6; D ambiguous. CDR3 length equals 13 residues.

The CDR3 nucleotides are TGTGCAAGTCGCTTAGACGGCAAGACCATATATTTT. Translated: CASRLDGKTIYF. J is TRBJ1-3 and V is TRBV12-2. TRBV12-2 is noted as a pseudogene. The CDR3 is 12 amino acids.

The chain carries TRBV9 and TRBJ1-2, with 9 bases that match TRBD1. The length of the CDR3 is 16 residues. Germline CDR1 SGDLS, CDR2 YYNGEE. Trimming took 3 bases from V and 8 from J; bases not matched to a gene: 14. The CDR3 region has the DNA TGTGCCAGCAGCGCAAGTCCCGGGACAGGGTTGGAGGGCTACACCTTC. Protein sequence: CASSASPGTGLEGYTF.

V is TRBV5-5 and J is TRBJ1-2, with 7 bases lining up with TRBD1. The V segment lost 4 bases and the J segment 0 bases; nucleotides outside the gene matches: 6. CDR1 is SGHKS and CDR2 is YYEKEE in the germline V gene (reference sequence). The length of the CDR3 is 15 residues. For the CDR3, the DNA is TGTGCCAGCAGCCTGGGACAGACATCTAACTATGGCTACACCTTC. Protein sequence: CASSLGQTSNYGYTF.

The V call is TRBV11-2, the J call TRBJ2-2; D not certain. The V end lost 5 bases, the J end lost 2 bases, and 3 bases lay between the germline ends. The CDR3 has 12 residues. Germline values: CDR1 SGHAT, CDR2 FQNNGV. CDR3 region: CASSLNTGELFF. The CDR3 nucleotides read TGTGCCAGCAGCCTTAACACCGGGGAGCTGTTTTTT. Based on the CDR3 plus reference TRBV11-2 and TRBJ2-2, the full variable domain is EAGVAQSPRYKIIEKRQSVAFWCNPISGHATLYWYQQILGQGPKLLIQFQNNGVVDDSQLPKDRFSAERLKGVDSTLKIQPAKLEDSAVYLCASSLNTGELFFGEGSRLTVL.

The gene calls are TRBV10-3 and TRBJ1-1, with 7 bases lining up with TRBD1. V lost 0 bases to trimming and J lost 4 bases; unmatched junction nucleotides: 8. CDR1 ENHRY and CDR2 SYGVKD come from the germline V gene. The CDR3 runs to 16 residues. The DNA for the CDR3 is TGTGCCATCAGTGAGTCGATATACAGGGGAGCCACTGAAGCTTTCTTT. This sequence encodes CAISESIYRGATEAFF.

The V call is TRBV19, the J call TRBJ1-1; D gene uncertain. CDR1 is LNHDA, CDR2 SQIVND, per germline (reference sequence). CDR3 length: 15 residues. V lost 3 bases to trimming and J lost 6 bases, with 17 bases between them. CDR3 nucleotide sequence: TGTGCCAGTAGTATTTCGGGGTCGAGAAAGTCTGAAGCTTTCTTT. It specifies CASSISGSRKSEAFF.

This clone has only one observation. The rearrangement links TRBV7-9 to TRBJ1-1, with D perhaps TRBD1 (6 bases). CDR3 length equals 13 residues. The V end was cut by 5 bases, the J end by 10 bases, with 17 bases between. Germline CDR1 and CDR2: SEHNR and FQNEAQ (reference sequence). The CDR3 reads CASSPEARGRAFF. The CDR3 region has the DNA TGTGCCAGCAGCCCAGAGGCCAGGGGCAGAGCTTTCTTT.

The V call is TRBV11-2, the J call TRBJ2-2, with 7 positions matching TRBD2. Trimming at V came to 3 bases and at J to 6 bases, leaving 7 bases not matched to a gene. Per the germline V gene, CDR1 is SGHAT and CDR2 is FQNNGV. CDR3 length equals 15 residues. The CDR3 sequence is CASSLLERGAGELFF. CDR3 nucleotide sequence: TGTGCCAGCAGCTTGTTAGAGCGGGGCGCCGGGGAGCTGTTTTTT.

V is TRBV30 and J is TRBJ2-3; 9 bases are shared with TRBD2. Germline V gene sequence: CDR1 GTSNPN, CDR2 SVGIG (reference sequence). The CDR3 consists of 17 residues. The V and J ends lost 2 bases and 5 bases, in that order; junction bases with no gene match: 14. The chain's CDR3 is CAWSPLAAGGHVDTQYF. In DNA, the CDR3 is TGTGCCTGGAGTCCTTTGGCAGCGGGGGGCCATGTAGATACGCAGTATTTT.